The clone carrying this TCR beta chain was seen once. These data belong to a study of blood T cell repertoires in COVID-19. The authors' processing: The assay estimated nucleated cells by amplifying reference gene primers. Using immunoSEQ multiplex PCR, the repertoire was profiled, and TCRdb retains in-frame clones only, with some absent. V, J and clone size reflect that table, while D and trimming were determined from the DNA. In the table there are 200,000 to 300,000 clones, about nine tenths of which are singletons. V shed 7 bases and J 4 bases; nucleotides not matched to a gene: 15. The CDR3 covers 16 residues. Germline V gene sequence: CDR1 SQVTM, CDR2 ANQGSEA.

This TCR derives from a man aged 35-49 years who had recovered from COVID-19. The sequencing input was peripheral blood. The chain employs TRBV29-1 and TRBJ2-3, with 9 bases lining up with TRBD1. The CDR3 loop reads CSAGQGMRIQADTQYF. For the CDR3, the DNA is TGCAGCGCCGGACAGGGGATGAGGATCCAGGCAGATACGCAGTATTTT.